This is a list of T cell receptor beta chains from one sample in a study of CD8+ T cells in alopecia areata. Data came from immunoSEQ multiplex PCR; TCRdb stores just in-frame clones and leaves some out. The table shows roughly 130,000 clones, with around 60% occurring only once. This specimen was CD4+ T cells sorted from blood, taken at week 0. The receptors were sampled from a human donor with alopecia areata. The CDR3 runs from the conserved cysteine through the conserved F or W. The order of the fields is D gene, J gene, clone size, V gene, CDR3 DNA, CDR3 protein. The D gene is left open where the match is weak. Some rows mark clone size as missing; the rest say once, few, many or name a class of expanded clone.

>TRBD1|TRBJ1-1|.|TRBV6-5
TGTGCCAGCAAAGTAGGACAGGGGAACACTGAAGCTTTCTTT
CASKVGQGNTEAFF
>.|TRBJ1-1|.|TRBV27
TGTGCCAGCAGTTTGGGGGGGAGGAACACTGAAGCTTTCTTT
CASSLGGRNTEAFF
>TRBD1|TRBJ1-6|.|TRBV27
TGTGCCAGCAGCCACAGGGGACGAAACCAATCACCCCTCCACTTT
CASSHRGRNQSPLHF
>.|TRBJ1-1|.|TRBV6-4
TGTGCCAGCAGTCAACAGGGTGGTGAAGCTTTCTTT
CASSQQGGEAFF
>.|TRBJ2-3|.|TRBV7-2
TGTGCCAGCAGCCAAGAAGATACGCAGTATTTT
CASSQEDTQYF
>TRBD1|TRBJ2-7|.|TRBV5-1
TGCGCCAGCAGTCCGGACAGGGGGTACTACGAGCAGTACTTC
CASSPDRGYYEQYF
>TRBD1|TRBJ2-6|.|TRBV5-1
TGCGCCAGCAGCTTCGCAGGGGGCTCTGGGGCCAACGTCCTGACTTTC
CASSFAGGSGANVLTF
>TRBD1|TRBJ1-6|.|TRBV2
TGTGCCAGCAGTCAGTGGGGACAGGGTGTAGATTCACCCCTCCACTTT
CASSQWGQGVDSPLHF
>.|TRBJ2-4|.|TRBV6-6
TGTGCCAGCATGACAGGCGGGGGAAACATTCAGTACTTC
CASMTGGGNIQYF
>TRBD2|TRBJ2-1|.|TRBV19
TGTGCCAGTAGCTCCTCGACCAGCGGGGGGGCAAGGAATGAGCAGTTCTTC
CASSSSTSGGARNEQFF
>.|TRBJ2-5|.|TRBV7-9
TGTGCCAGCAGCCCGCGGGAGACCCAGTACTTC
CASSPRETQYF
>TRBD1|TRBJ2-7|.|TRBV29-1
TGCAGCGTTGAAGGGACAGGGTCAAGGGAGCAGTACTTC
CSVEGTGSREQYF
>.|TRBJ2-7|.|TRBV11-2
TGTGCCAGCAGCCGATCGACCGAGCAGTACTTC
CASSRSTEQYF
>TRBD1|TRBJ2-5|.|TRBV5-4
TGTGCCAGCAGCTTGGCCAGGGGGCGCCAAGAGACCCAGTACTTC
CASSLARGRQETQYF
>.|TRBJ1-3|few|TRBV7-3
TGTGCCAGCAGCGTAGGATGGGGATCTGGAAACACCATATATTTT
CASSVGWGSGNTIYF
>TRBD1|TRBJ2-6|.|TRBV30
TGTGCCTGGAGTGTCCCGACAGGGGCTGGGGCCAACGTCCTGACTTTC
CAWSVPTGAGANVLTF
>.|TRBJ1-1|few|TRBV7-9
TGTGCCAGCAGCTGGTCAGTAGAGTACACTGAAGCTTTCTTT
CASSWSVEYTEAFF
>.|TRBJ2-7|.|TRBV25-1
TGTGCCAGCAGTGAATCCAGTAGGGCTGTCCACGAGCAGTACTTC
CASSESSRAVHEQYF
>.|TRBJ2-1|once|TRBV5-1
TGCGCCAGCAGCGCGGGACACCAGACTAGTGGCCAGTTCTTC
CASSAGHQTSGQFF
>TRBD2|TRBJ2-1|.|TRBV7-2
TGTGCCAGCAGTTCGAAGCGGGGACGAGAGCAGTTCTTC
CASSSKRGREQFF
>.|TRBJ2-1|.|TRBV7-8
TGTGCCAGCAGATTATCCTCTCGCTCCTACAATGAGCAGTTCTTC
CASRLSSRSYNEQFF
>.|TRBJ1-4|many|TRBV30
TGTGCCTGGAAACGGAAAGAAAAACTGTTTTTT
CAWKRKEKLFF
>TRBD1|TRBJ1-2|few|TRBV4-3
TGCGCCAGCAGCCAAGTCCTCCCGGGACAGGGGAACTATGGCTACACCTTC
CASSQVLPGQGNYGYTF
>.|TRBJ2-5|few|TRBV7-7
TGTGCCAGCAGCTTAGCGGGGCTAGGGGAGACCCAGTACTTC
CASSLAGLGETQYF
>.|TRBJ2-1|few|TRBV7-2
TGTGCCAGCAGCTTAGCGGCCCGAGTGGGACCCCTCTCCTACAATGAGCAGTTCTTC
CASSLAARVGPLSYNEQFF
>TRBD2|TRBJ2-1|.|TRBV10-3
TGTGCCATCAGAACTAGCGGGGGCTACAATGAGCAGTTCTTC
CAIRTSGGYNEQFF
>TRBD2|TRBJ2-7|.|TRBV27
TGTGCCAGCAGTTTATCGCGGGAGACCCACGAGCAGTACTTC
CASSLSRETHEQYF
>.|TRBJ1-1|few|TRBV5-1
TGCGCCAGCAGCACCTCCGGGAGGAACACTGAAGCTTTCTTT
CASSTSGRNTEAFF
>.|TRBJ2-5|few|TRBV5-1
TGCGCCAGCAGCCCGGACTCGGCGGGAGAGACCCAGTACTTC
CASSPDSAGETQYF
>TRBD1|TRBJ2-3|.|TRBV7-9
TGTGCCAGCAGCTTACAGGGGGTCGGCGCTCAGAGTCCAGATACGCAGTATTTT
CASSLQGVGAQSPDTQYF
>.|TRBJ2-3|.|TRBV7-2
TGTGCCAGCAGCTTGGGGGGAGGAAATACGCAGTATTTT
CASSLGGGNTQYF
>.|TRBJ1-2|.|TRBV30
TGTGCCTGGAGTCCCGACAGATTCATCTATGGCTACACCTTC
CAWSPDRFIYGYTF